The clone carrying this T cell receptor (beta chain) has a count of ten or more. Its matching antigen is unknown. The study used a library that attached unique molecular identifiers to individual cDNA molecules. In the original workflow: Sample TCR counts, which ranged from about 23,224 to 750,000, had a median of approximately 100,000. TCRdb redid the calling of the RACE reads with MiXCR, one entry per CDR3 protein. Clone size and V and J calls follow TCRdb, not the original study. The top ten hold approximately 2.1% of the sample, which has 370,000 or so distinct CDR3 sequences, roughly 5% seen once. The sample comes from a study of human T cells and chemical hapten exposure. Overall study findings and caveats: All donors were alopecia patients, so their immunity may differ from that of healthy people.

The CDR3 runs 18 residues. V shed 5 bases and J 0 bases; nucleotides not matched to a gene: 13. Germline V gene data show CDR1 as LGHNA and CDR2 as YSLEER. Time point described: patch test 1, 2 weeks after DPC sensitization. Treatment meaning: therapeutic diphenylcyclopropenone sensitization with weekly scalp DPC. The clonotype comes from a woman aged 50 to 60 with alopecia areata. Some clones in this sample may be carry-over from other donors' samples. Sequenced here: whole blood, sampled in connection with sensitization to the hapten diphenylcyclopropenone (DPC). The chain has TRBV4-3 and TRBJ2-3; 8 nucleotides match TRBD2. The CDR3 nucleotides are TGCGCCAGCAGCAAGCAAACTGTAGCGGGGAGTAGCACAGATACGCAGTATTTT. Its protein product is CASSKQTVAGSSTDTQYF.